This T cell receptor (beta chain) was captured by sequencing in a study of T cells in Graves' hyperthyroidism and ophthalmopathy. Amplified regions were TCR beta CDR3 sequences from RNA transcripts. The HTBI primer set drove a first-round RT-PCR of the TCR CDR3. TCRdb re-called the multiplex PCR reads through MiXCR, storing one row per CDR3 protein. The repertoire holds hundreds of thousands of distinct CDR3 sequences, around 15% seen once, with approximately 12% in the top ten. This clonotype appeared many times. Those patients with uncontrolled infection, other autoimmune disease, pregnancy or lactation were excluded. This CDR3 has 18 residues. Trimming cost V 4 bases and J 1 base; bases outside gene matches: 15. The germline V gene has CDR1 SGHRS and CDR2 YFSETQ.

The chain is built from TRBV5-1 and TRBJ2-3; 7 bases agree with TRBD2. This clonotype was obtained from a woman in her 50s with Graves' ophthalmopathy. The sequencing sample was made of blood. The CDR3 reads CASSGGTGGPLRTDTQYF. Here the CDR3 DNA reads TGCGCCAGCAGCGGGGGTACGGGAGGACCCCTACGCACAGATACGCAGTATTTT.